This is a list of T cell receptor beta chains from one sample in a study of response to subunit inactivated influenza vaccine. MiXCR, applied by TCRdb to the RT-PCR reads, yields one record per CDR3 protein. Of 860,000 or so distinct CDR3 sequences detected, 21% appear once; the ten largest clones hold roughly 10%. The specimen was PBMCs from blood, collected around 5 days after vaccination. Receptor source: a man aged 50-59 years who received an inactivated influenza vaccine. Both conserved end residues are part of each CDR3. The D gene is left open where the match is weak. Rows may omit the clone size; those that give it use once, few, many or a size class.

V gene: TRBV20-1
J gene: TRBJ1-5
clone size: .
D gene: .
CDR3 DNA: TGCAGTGCAAATCGGCAGGATCAGCCCCAGCATTTT
CDR3 protein: CSANRQDQPQHF

V gene: TRBV20-1
J gene: TRBJ1-2
clone size: few
D gene: TRBD1
CDR3 DNA: TGCAGTGCTTCTGGGGGGGACAGGAGAGTTTCTGGCTACACCTTC
CDR3 protein: CSASGGDRRVSGYTF

V gene: TRBV25-1
J gene: TRBJ1-4
clone size: .
D gene: .
CDR3 DNA: TGTGCCAGCAGTGAATATGGGAGCCGGAGACTGTTTTTT
CDR3 protein: CASSEYGSRRLFF

V gene: TRBV27
J gene: TRBJ1-2
clone size: .
D gene: TRBD1
CDR3 DNA: TGTGCCAGCAGTTTATCGGGGGACAGGGGAGGAGATGGCTACACCTTC
CDR3 protein: CASSLSGDRGGDGYTF

V gene: TRBV4-3
J gene: TRBJ2-1
clone size: few
D gene: .
CDR3 DNA: TGCGCCAGCAGCCAAGGGGTGGGCGAGCAGTTCTTC
CDR3 protein: CASSQGVGEQFF

V gene: TRBV18
J gene: TRBJ2-6
clone size: many
D gene: .
CDR3 DNA: TGTGCCAGCTCACCACCCTCTGGGGCCAACGTCCTGACTTTC
CDR3 protein: CASSPPSGANVLTF

V gene: TRBV9
J gene: TRBJ2-1
clone size: few
D gene: TRBD2
CDR3 DNA: TGTGCCAGCAGCACACCGGGACTAGCGGGATTCGAGTCCTACAATGAGCAGTTCTTC
CDR3 protein: CASSTPGLAGFESYNEQFF

V gene: TRBV6-5
J gene: TRBJ2-2
clone size: .
D gene: .
CDR3 DNA: TGTGCCAGCAGTTACTCGTGGGGGACCGGGGAGCTGTTTTTT
CDR3 protein: CASSYSWGTGELFF

V gene: TRBV6-5
J gene: TRBJ2-7
clone size: many
D gene: TRBD2
CDR3 DNA: TGTGCCAGCAGTTACTCAGCCGGGACTAGCGGGACCTACGAGCAGTACTTC
CDR3 protein: CASSYSAGTSGTYEQYF

V gene: TRBV27
J gene: TRBJ2-7
clone size: few
D gene: .
CDR3 DNA: TGTGCCAGCAGTCCGGACGCCTCCTACGAGCAGTACTTC
CDR3 protein: CASSPDASYEQYF

V gene: TRBV12-3/TRBV12-4
J gene: TRBJ1-2
clone size: few
D gene: .
CDR3 DNA: TGTGCCAGCAGTTTAACCACCTGGGTGTTGGGCTATGGCTACACCTTC
CDR3 protein: CASSLTTWVLGYGYTF

V gene: TRBV6-1
J gene: TRBJ2-1
clone size: .
D gene: .
CDR3 DNA: TGTGCCAGCAGTGAAGCGGAGTACAATGAGCAGTTCTTC
CDR3 protein: CASSEAEYNEQFF

V gene: TRBV20-1
J gene: TRBJ2-7
clone size: few
D gene: .
CDR3 DNA: TGCAGTGCTAGAGATAACATTTCCCCGCTAGCCTACGAGCAGTACTTC
CDR3 protein: CSARDNISPLAYEQYF

V gene: TRBV7-2
J gene: TRBJ2-3
clone size: .
D gene: .
CDR3 DNA: TGTGCCAGCAGCTTATTCAGGGGGGGTGCTGAAACGCAGTATTTT
CDR3 protein: CASSLFRGGAETQYF

V gene: TRBV10-2
J gene: TRBJ2-7
clone size: .
D gene: TRBD2
CDR3 DNA: TGCGCCAGCACCGATATAGCGGGATTGCGGGAGCAGTACTTC
CDR3 protein: CASTDIAGLREQYF

V gene: TRBV18
J gene: TRBJ2-7
clone size: .
D gene: .
CDR3 DNA: TGTGCCAGCTCACCCTCAGGGGACGTATACGAGCAGTACTTC
CDR3 protein: CASSPSGDVYEQYF

V gene: TRBV5-1
J gene: TRBJ1-6
clone size: few
D gene: .
CDR3 DNA: TGCGCCAGCAGCTTGATCCACCCTAATTCACCCCTCCACTTT
CDR3 protein: CASSLIHPNSPLHF

V gene: TRBV7-9
J gene: TRBJ1-6
clone size: .
D gene: .
CDR3 DNA: TGTGCCAGCAGCTTAGGCGGAAGGAGCGCTTCACCCCTCCACTTT
CDR3 protein: CASSLGGRSASPLHF

V gene: TRBV14
J gene: TRBJ2-3
clone size: .
D gene: TRBD2
CDR3 DNA: TGTGCCAGCAGCACACTAGCGGGAGTGTCAGATACGCAGTATTTT
CDR3 protein: CASSTLAGVSDTQYF

V gene: TRBV28
J gene: TRBJ2-3
clone size: few
D gene: TRBD2
CDR3 DNA: TGTGCCAGCGAACTAGCGGGGACAGATACGCAGTATTTT
CDR3 protein: CASELAGTDTQYF

V gene: TRBV6-1
J gene: TRBJ2-1
clone size: few
D gene: TRBD2
CDR3 DNA: TGTGCCAGCAGGCCTCTAGCGGGGGGGCGTTACTACAATGAGCAGTTCTTC
CDR3 protein: CASRPLAGGRYYNEQFF

V gene: TRBV28
J gene: TRBJ2-3
clone size: .
D gene: .
CDR3 DNA: TGTGCCAGCAGTTTCCCCGGCAGGACAGATACGCAGTATTTT
CDR3 protein: CASSFPGRTDTQYF

V gene: TRBV7-9
J gene: TRBJ1-6
clone size: .
D gene: .
CDR3 DNA: TGTGCCAGCAGCTTCGACGAAAGCTCCTATAATTCACCCCTCCACTTT
CDR3 protein: CASSFDESSYNSPLHF

V gene: TRBV28
J gene: TRBJ1-1
clone size: .
D gene: .
CDR3 DNA: TGTGCCAGCAGCTCGCTCGGGAGGTTCAGTGAAGCTTTCTTT
CDR3 protein: CASSSLGRFSEAFF

V gene: TRBV7-8
J gene: TRBJ2-5
clone size: .
D gene: .
CDR3 DNA: TGTACCAGCACCTCTAGGGTGCCCCTGGGGACCCAGTACTTC
CDR3 protein: CTSTSRVPLGTQYF

V gene: TRBV24-1
J gene: TRBJ2-3
clone size: few
D gene: TRBD2
CDR3 DNA: TGTGCCACCAGTGACCCCGGGACTAGCCTGAAATATACGCAGTATTTT
CDR3 protein: CATSDPGTSLKYTQYF

V gene: TRBV7-8
J gene: TRBJ1-3
clone size: few
D gene: .
CDR3 DNA: TGTGCCAGCAGCTTAGGAGGGGGGTTCTCTGGAAACACCATATATTTT
CDR3 protein: CASSLGGGFSGNTIYF

V gene: TRBV6-1
J gene: TRBJ1-4
clone size: few
D gene: .
CDR3 DNA: TGTGCCAGCAGCCCGGGGAATGAAAAACTGTTTTTT
CDR3 protein: CASSPGNEKLFF

V gene: TRBV12-3/TRBV12-4
J gene: TRBJ2-1
clone size: few
D gene: TRBD2
CDR3 DNA: TGTGCCATTACCCTACGGGGGGATGAGCAGTTCTTC
CDR3 protein: CAITLRGDEQFF

V gene: TRBV7-2
J gene: TRBJ1-1
clone size: few
D gene: .
CDR3 DNA: TGTGCCAGCAGCCCCCGGCCCACAAGTATGAACACTGAAGCTTTCTTT
CDR3 protein: CASSPRPTSMNTEAFF

V gene: TRBV10-3
J gene: TRBJ2-7
clone size: few
D gene: .
CDR3 DNA: TGTGCCATCAGTGACGGCTCCTACGAGCAGTACTTC
CDR3 protein: CAISDGSYEQYF

V gene: TRBV3-1
J gene: TRBJ2-7
clone size: .
D gene: TRBD2
CDR3 DNA: TGTGCCAGCAGCCAAGGCGGGAGCTCTCAGCAGTACTTC
CDR3 protein: CASSQGGSSQQYF

V gene: TRBV24-1
J gene: TRBJ2-1
clone size: few
D gene: .
CDR3 DNA: TGTGCCACCAGTGATCCACAGGGGGGGTCCTACAATGAGCAGTTCTTC
CDR3 protein: CATSDPQGGSYNEQFF

V gene: TRBV5-1
J gene: TRBJ2-1
clone size: .
D gene: .
CDR3 DNA: TGCGCCAGCAGAGCGACGCCTTTCGGACGGGATGAGCAGTTCTTC
CDR3 protein: CASRATPFGRDEQFF

V gene: TRBV7-9
J gene: TRBJ2-1
clone size: .
D gene: TRBD2
CDR3 DNA: TGTGCCAGCAGCCGACTAGCGGGGATGTACAATGAGCAGTTCTTC
CDR3 protein: CASSRLAGMYNEQFF

V gene: TRBV7-8
J gene: TRBJ2-3
clone size: .
D gene: .
CDR3 DNA: TGTGCCAGCAGCTTACCACCGGCGGGGAGCACAGATACGCAGTATTTT
CDR3 protein: CASSLPPAGSTDTQYF

V gene: TRBV20-1
J gene: TRBJ2-7
clone size: few
D gene: .
CDR3 DNA: TGCAGTGCTAGCCCTTTGATCCGCTACGAGCAGTACTTC
CDR3 protein: CSASPLIRYEQYF

V gene: TRBV6-5
J gene: TRBJ2-7
clone size: .
D gene: .
CDR3 DNA: TGTGCCAGCAGTTACTTTCCCCCAGGGCGGTCAATCGAGCAGTACTTC
CDR3 protein: CASSYFPPGRSIEQYF

V gene: TRBV20-1
J gene: TRBJ1-4
clone size: few
D gene: TRBD1
CDR3 DNA: TGCAGTGCCCAGAACAGGGGCTCTAATGAAAAACTGTTTTTT
CDR3 protein: CSAQNRGSNEKLFF

V gene: TRBV5-1
J gene: TRBJ2-3
clone size: .
D gene: .
CDR3 DNA: TGCGCCAGCAGCTTCGAAGTTAGTCCCCTCACAGATACGCAGTATTTT
CDR3 protein: CASSFEVSPLTDTQYF

V gene: TRBV5-1
J gene: TRBJ2-1
clone size: many
D gene: .
CDR3 DNA: TGCGCCACCAAAGTGGGGATTAACAATGAGCAGTTCTTC
CDR3 protein: CATKVGINNEQFF

V gene: TRBV4-3
J gene: TRBJ1-3
clone size: .
D gene: .
CDR3 DNA: TGCGCCAGCAGCCAAGATCTTATGGGCAGCCTGAACACCATATATTTT
CDR3 protein: CASSQDLMGSLNTIYF

V gene: TRBV20-1
J gene: TRBJ2-1
clone size: .
D gene: TRBD1
CDR3 DNA: TGCAGTGCTAGAGATCGGGACAGGGGAAGGATCTTC
CDR3 protein: CSARDRDRGRIF

V gene: TRBV3-1
J gene: TRBJ2-3
clone size: few
D gene: .
CDR3 DNA: TGTGCCAGCAGCCGAAGGGGGAACAGCCTCAATACGCAGTATTTT
CDR3 protein: CASSRRGNSLNTQYF

V gene: TRBV5-1
J gene: TRBJ1-3
clone size: many
D gene: .
CDR3 DNA: TGCGCCAGCAGCTTGGCCTGGGAACCCTCTGGAAACACCATATATTTT
CDR3 protein: CASSLAWEPSGNTIYF

V gene: TRBV6-2/TRBV6-3
J gene: TRBJ2-1
clone size: .
D gene: TRBD2
CDR3 DNA: TGTGCCAATAACGTGGGGCTAGCGGGAGGCGACTCCTACAATGAGCAGTTCTTC
CDR3 protein: CANNVGLAGGDSYNEQFF

V gene: TRBV28
J gene: TRBJ2-3
clone size: .
D gene: TRBD2
CDR3 DNA: TGTGCCAGCATTCCGCTAGCCGGGACTAGCGGGGGCAAGGAGACGCAGTATTTT
CDR3 protein: CASIPLAGTSGGKETQYF

V gene: TRBV20-1
J gene: TRBJ1-2
clone size: .
D gene: .
CDR3 DNA: TGCAGTGCTAGGTTACCGGGAGCTAACTATGGCTACACCTTC
CDR3 protein: CSARLPGANYGYTF

V gene: TRBV7-9
J gene: TRBJ2-3
clone size: few
D gene: TRBD2
CDR3 DNA: TGTGCCAGCAGCCCCAGACTAGCCCTGGGCACAGATACGCAGTATTTT
CDR3 protein: CASSPRLALGTDTQYF

V gene: TRBV5-1
J gene: TRBJ2-7
clone size: .
D gene: TRBD1
CDR3 DNA: TGCGCCAGCAGCTTGGAAACAGGGGGCTCCTACGAGCAGTACTTC
CDR3 protein: CASSLETGGSYEQYF

V gene: TRBV10-2
J gene: TRBJ2-7
clone size: few
D gene: .
CDR3 DNA: TGCGCCAGCAGTGAGGACCCAAGTAAGCAGTACTTC
CDR3 protein: CASSEDPSKQYF

V gene: TRBV20-1
J gene: TRBJ2-1
clone size: .
D gene: TRBD2
CDR3 DNA: TGCAGTGCTAGACCGAGCGGGGGGGCCTACAATGAGCAGTTCTTC
CDR3 protein: CSARPSGGAYNEQFF

V gene: TRBV6-4
J gene: TRBJ2-3
clone size: .
D gene: .
CDR3 DNA: TGTGCCAGCAGTCCACGACAACAGACAGAATATATCACAGATACGCAGTATTTT
CDR3 protein: CASSPRQQTEYITDTQYF

V gene: TRBV20-1
J gene: TRBJ2-6
clone size: .
D gene: .
CDR3 DNA: TGCAGTGCTCCCATTGACTCTGGGGCCAACGTCCTGACTTTC
CDR3 protein: CSAPIDSGANVLTF

V gene: TRBV12-3/TRBV12-4
J gene: TRBJ2-5
clone size: .
D gene: TRBD2
CDR3 DNA: TGTGCCAGCAGTTTAAATCTAGCGGGGGAACAAGAGACCCAGTACTTC
CDR3 protein: CASSLNLAGEQETQYF